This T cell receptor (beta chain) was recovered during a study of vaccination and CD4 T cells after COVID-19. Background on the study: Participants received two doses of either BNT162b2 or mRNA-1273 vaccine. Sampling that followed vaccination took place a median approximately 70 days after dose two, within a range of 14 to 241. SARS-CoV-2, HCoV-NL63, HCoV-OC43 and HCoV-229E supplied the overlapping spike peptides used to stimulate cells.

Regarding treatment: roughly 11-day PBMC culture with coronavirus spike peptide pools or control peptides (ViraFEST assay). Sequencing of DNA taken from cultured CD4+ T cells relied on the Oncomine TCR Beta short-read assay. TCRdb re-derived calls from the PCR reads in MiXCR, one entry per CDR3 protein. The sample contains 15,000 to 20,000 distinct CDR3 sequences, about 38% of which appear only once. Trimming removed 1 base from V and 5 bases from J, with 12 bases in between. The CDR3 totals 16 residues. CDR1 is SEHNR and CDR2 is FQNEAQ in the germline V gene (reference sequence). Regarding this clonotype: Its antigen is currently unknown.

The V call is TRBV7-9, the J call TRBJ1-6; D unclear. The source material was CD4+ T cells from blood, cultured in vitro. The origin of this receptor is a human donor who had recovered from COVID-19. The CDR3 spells CASSLDGYTNNSPLHF. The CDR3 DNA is TGTGCCAGCAGCTTAGACGGATACACAAATAATTCACCCCTCCACTTT.